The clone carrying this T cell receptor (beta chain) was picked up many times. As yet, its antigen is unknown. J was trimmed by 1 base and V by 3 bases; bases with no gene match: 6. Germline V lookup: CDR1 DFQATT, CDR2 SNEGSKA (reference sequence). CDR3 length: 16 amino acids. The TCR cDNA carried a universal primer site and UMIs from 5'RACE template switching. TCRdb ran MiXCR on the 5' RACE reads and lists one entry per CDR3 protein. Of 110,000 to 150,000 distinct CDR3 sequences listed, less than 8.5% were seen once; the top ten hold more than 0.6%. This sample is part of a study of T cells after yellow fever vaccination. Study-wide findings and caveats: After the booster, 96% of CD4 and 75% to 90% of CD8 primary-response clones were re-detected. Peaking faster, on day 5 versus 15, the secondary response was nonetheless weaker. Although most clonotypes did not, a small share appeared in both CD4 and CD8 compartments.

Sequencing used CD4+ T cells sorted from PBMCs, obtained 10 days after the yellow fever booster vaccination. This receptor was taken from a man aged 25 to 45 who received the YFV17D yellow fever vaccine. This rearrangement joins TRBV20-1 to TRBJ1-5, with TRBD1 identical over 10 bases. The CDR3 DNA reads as TGCAGTGCTAGCATGACAGGGGGCGGCAGCAATCAGCCCCAGCATTTT. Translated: CSASMTGGGSNQPQHF.